This T cell receptor beta chain was identified in a study of regulatory T cells in long-lasting Graves disease. The time point here: newly diagnosed GD, antithyroid drugs for less than 3 months. PBMC-extracted RNA yielded the TCR library. Germline assignment: CDR1 MGHDK and CDR2 SYGVNS. Trimming took 3 bases from V and 3 from J, leaving 15 bases between them. The CDR3 sequence is 16 residues long. This clonotype came up a few times. Arm-PCR of CDR3 regions with iRepertoire HTBI primers generated TCR beta libraries. One entry per CDR3 protein, called by TCRdb with MiXCR from the multiplex PCR reads. This table holds roughly 560,000 distinct CDR3 sequences, around 12% found once. The data also belong to a second study, concerning T cells in Graves' hyperthyroidism and ophthalmopathy.

The clonotype originates from a woman in her 30s with Graves disease. The rearrangement uses TRBV25-1 and TRBJ2-1; D might be TRBD2 (5 bases). The source was peripheral blood mononuclear cells (PBMCs), collected at new diagnosis, from a patient treated with antithyroid drugs. CDR3 in amino acids: CASSDPGGGGYNEQFF. The DNA of the CDR3 is TGTGCCAGCAGTGACCCCGGCGGAGGAGGCTACAATGAGCAGTTCTTC.